This T cell receptor (beta chain) was recorded in a study of response to subunit inactivated influenza vaccine. Findings of the study overall: T cells newly recruited by each seasonal influenza vaccination are few, the authors suggested.

TCRdb analysed the RT-PCR reads with MiXCR anew, one entry per CDR3 protein. The sample records under 550,000 distinct CDR3 sequences, 6% to 9% being singletons. This clonotype was detected a few times. Its antigen is unidentified. Germline loops: CDR1 SGHRS, CDR2 YFSETQ. CDR3 length equals 16 residues. The V gene lost 3 bases and the J gene lost 0 bases, with 12 bases spanning the gap. The chain has TRBV5-1 and TRBJ1-4, with D perhaps matching TRBD1 (5 bases). The source is a man aged 50 to 69 who received an inactivated influenza vaccine. The sample consisted of PBMCs from blood, taken roughly 24 months after vaccination. DNA for the CDR3: TGCGCCAGCAGCTGGCCCCAGGGTGCAACTAATGAAAAACTGTTTTTT. Translated: CASSWPQGATNEKLFF.